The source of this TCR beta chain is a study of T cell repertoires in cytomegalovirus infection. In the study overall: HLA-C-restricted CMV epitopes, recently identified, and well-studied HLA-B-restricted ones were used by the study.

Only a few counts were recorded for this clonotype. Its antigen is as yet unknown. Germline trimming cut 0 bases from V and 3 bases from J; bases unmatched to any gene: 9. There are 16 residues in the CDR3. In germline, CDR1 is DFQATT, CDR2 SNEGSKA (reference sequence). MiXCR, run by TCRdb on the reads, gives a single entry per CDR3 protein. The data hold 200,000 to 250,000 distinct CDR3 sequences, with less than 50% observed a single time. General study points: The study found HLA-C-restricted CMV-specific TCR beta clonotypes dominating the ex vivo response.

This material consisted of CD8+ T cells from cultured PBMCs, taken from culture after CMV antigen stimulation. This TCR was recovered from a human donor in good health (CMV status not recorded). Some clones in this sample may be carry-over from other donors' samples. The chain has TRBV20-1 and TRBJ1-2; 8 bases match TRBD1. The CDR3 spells CSARDEGQGAYYGYTF. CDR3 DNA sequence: TGCAGTGCTAGAGATGAGGGGCAGGGGGCGTACTATGGCTACACCTTC.